The next 27 T cell receptor beta chains were all read from a single sample in a study of neoadjuvant anti-PD-1 for oral cavity cancer (dated by TCRdb to the early 2020s). This specimen's time point label, per the study, means: after neoadjuvant nivolumab, at surgical resection. Library prep was done by the immunoSEQ multiplex PCR assay. TCRdb's version of the immuneACCESS table is confined to in-frame rearrangements and falls short of the full clone set. An unresolved V gene accounts for under half of the shortfall where checked; the remainder is of unknown origin. The sample yields some 15,000 clones; 40% were counted once. The top ten constitute around 40% of the sample. The material was tumor tissue, obtained after nivolumab (anti-PD-1) treatment. All receptors derive from a person aged 35-79 years with oral cavity squamous cell carcinoma.

The chain links TRBV10-3 to TRBJ2-5; possibly TRBD2 for D (5 bases). In germline, CDR1 is ENHRY, CDR2 SYGVKD. The CDR3 runs to 16 residues. V lost 0 bases to trimming and J lost 2 bases, with 13 bases between them. DNA for the CDR3: TGTGCCATCAGTGAGTCGATATCAGGAGGTCAAGAGACCCAGTACTTC. Its translation: CAISESISGGQETQYF.

The J gene is TRBJ1-1, the V gene TRBV19; no firm D call. The CDR3 sequence is 14 residues long. V was trimmed by 1 base and J by 1 base, leaving 7 bases between them. Looked up from germline, CDR1 is LNHDA and CDR2 is SQIVND (reference sequence). Written as DNA, the CDR3 is TGTGCCAGTAGTATAGTCCCAGGGAACACTGAAGCTTTCTTT. This encodes CASSIVPGNTEAFF.

The rearrangement joins TRBV6-1 to TRBJ1-2; TRBD1 agrees at 9 bases. The V gene's germline CDR1 is MNHNS and CDR2 SASEGT. The CDR3 consists of 15 residues. The J segment lost 4 bases and the V segment lost 6 bases, leaving 9 bases of the junction unmatched. CDR3 DNA sequence: TGTGCCAGCAGCCGGGGACAGGGCTGGAGCTATGGCTACACCTTC. This sequence encodes CASSRGQGWSYGYTF.

This rearrangement joins TRBV7-9 to TRBJ2-5; 9 bases fit TRBD2. V dropped 4 bases and J dropped 2; count of bases not matched to a gene: 8. Looked up from germline, CDR1 is SEHNR and CDR2 is FQNEAQ (reference sequence). The CDR3 extends over 16 amino acids. DNA of the CDR3: TGTGCCAGCAGCTACCAGATTAGCGGGGGTCAAGAGACCCAGTACTTC. It translates to CASSYQISGGQETQYF.

The chain has TRBV4-1 and TRBJ2-5, with D possibly TRBD1 on 5 matching bases. The CDR3 consists of 17 residues. Germline V gene lookup returns CDR1 MGHRA and CDR2 YSYEKL. V was clipped by 1 base and J by 5 bases, with 20 bases between them. CDR3 bases: TGCGCCAGCAGCCAAGGGGGCAGGTGGTCGGCGAGGGAGACCCAGTACTTC. Translating gives CASSQGGRWSARETQYF.

This clone occurred many times. The V and J genes are TRBV7-9 and TRBJ2-1, with TRBD1 matching over 7 bases. Germline CDR1 is SEHNR and CDR2 is FQNEAQ (reference sequence). The CDR3 is 15 amino acids. Trimming at V came to 2 bases and at J to 5 bases, leaving 6 bases not matched to a gene. CDR3 sequence (DNA): TGTGCCAGCAGCTTACAGGGGGTTGGTGACAATGAGCAGTTCTTC. Its translation is CASSLQGVGDNEQFF.

This chain uses TRBV19 with TRBJ2-1; D is possibly TRBD1 (6 bases). Trimming pared 4 bases from V and 0 bases from J, leaving 16 bases between. CDR1 is LNHDA and CDR2 is SQIVND in the germline V gene (reference sequence). The CDR3 covers 17 residues. The CDR3 loop is CASSSPTGHFSYNEQFF. The DNA of the CDR3 is TGTGCCAGTAGTAGTCCGACGGGACACTTCTCCTACAATGAGCAGTTCTTC.

The V gene is TRBV29-1, the J gene TRBJ2-5; 7 nucleotides match TRBD2. Trimming at V came to 3 bases and at J to 4 bases, leaving 5 bases not matched to a gene. CDR1 and CDR2 (germline): SQVTM, ANQGSEA. This CDR3 has 13 amino acids. CDR3 sequence (DNA): TGCAGCGTTGACAGGGAGGGGACAGAGACCCAGTACTTC. Amino acids: CSVDREGTETQYF.

The chain recombines TRBV5-6 with TRBJ1-1; no reliable D call. Germline lookup yields CDR1 SGHDT and CDR2 YYEEEE. Trimming shortened V by 3 bases and J by 11 bases, and 14 bases separated the two germline ends. The CDR3 has 12 residues. The CDR3 DNA is TGTGCCAGCAGCTCCGGGCGAACAACGGCTTTCTTT. Its protein product is CASSSGRTTAFF.

CDR3 in DNA: TGTGCCAGCAGCATCCCCCCGGGACAGGGGGCTGGAAACACCATATATTTT. Amino acid sequence: CASSIPPGQGAGNTIYF. The chain uses TRBV9 and TRBJ1-3; TRBD1 aligns across 11 bases. Germline CDR1 is SGDLS and CDR2 is YYNGEE. There are 17 residues in the CDR3. V lost 4 bases and J lost 2; bases outside the gene matches: 8. Complete variable domain (other parts from reference TRBV9 and TRBJ1-3): DSGVTQTPKHLITATGQRVTLRCSPRSGDLSVYWYQQSLDQGLQFLIQYYNGEERAKGNILERFSAQQFPDLHSELNLSSLELGDSALYFCASSIPPGQGAGNTIYFGEGSWLTVV.

This chain joins TRBV7-9 and TRBJ2-7; 9 positions match TRBD1. The junction had 6 bases not matched to a gene; V was cut back by 5 bases and J by 1 base. CDR1 is SEHNR and CDR2 is FQNEAQ in the germline V gene (reference sequence). CDR3 size: 15 residues. The CDR3 DNA sequence: TGTGCCAGCAGCCTCCGACAGGGGGAATCCTACGAGCAGTACTTC. It codes for CASSLRQGESYEQYF.

By sample share, this clone is medium-sized. The rearrangement uses TRBV5-1 and TRBJ1-1, with D uncertain. This CDR3 has 14 residues. The germline CDR1 and CDR2 sequences are SGHRS and YFSETQ. The V gene lost 0 bases and the J gene lost 1 base, with 7 bases spanning the gap. The CDR3 protein is CASSLAHGNTEAFF. The DNA of the CDR3 is TGCGCCAGCAGCTTGGCCCACGGGAACACTGAAGCTTTCTTT.

V usage is TRBV28 and J usage is TRBJ2-3, with 8 bases matching TRBD2. Germline V gene data show CDR1 as MDHEN and CDR2 as SYDVKM. The CDR3 extends over 17 amino acids. Unmatched junction bases numbered 15, after V lost 4 bases and J lost 6 bases. This CDR3 reads CASSSNYLGLAADTQYF. For the CDR3, the DNA is TGTGCCAGCAGTTCCAACTACCTAGGACTAGCTGCGGATACGCAGTATTTT.

This clone has only one observation. The rearrangement uses TRBV7-2 and TRBJ1-4; D remains unclear. Trimming left V 1 base short and J 3 bases short, with 9 bases between. CDR3 length equals 15 residues. Per the germline V gene, CDR1 is SGHTA and CDR2 is FQGNSA. In DNA, the CDR3 is TGTGCCAGCAGCTTAGTGCGGTTGGCTAATGAAAAACTGTTTTTT. It codes for CASSLVRLANEKLFF.

V and J are TRBV5-4 and TRBJ1-1; D call uncertain. The V gene lost 0 bases and the J gene lost 0 bases, with 3 bases spanning the gap. Germline lookup yields CDR1 SGHNT and CDR2 YYREEE (reference sequence). This CDR3 spans 13 amino acids. The CDR3 bases are TGTGCCAGCAGCTTGGGGGTGAACACTGAAGCTTTCTTT. This encodes CASSLGVNTEAFF. The full variable domain, its missing parts supplied by reference TRBV5-4 and TRBJ1-1, is ETGVTQSPTHLIKTRGQQVTLRCSSQSGHNTVSWYQQALGQGPQFIFQYYREEENGRGNFPPRFSGLQFPNYSSELNVNALELDDSALYLCASSLGVNTEAFFGQGTRLTVV.

This clone was counted once. This sequence joins TRBV7-2 and TRBJ1-6; D is uncertain. The germline V gene has CDR1 SGHTA and CDR2 FQGNSA. The ends were cut back, 2 bases at V and 8 bases at J, with 16 bases in the middle. CDR3 length: 16 residues. CDR3 DNA: TGTGCCAGCAGCTTAAAGGACGGTCGATCTTATTCACCCCTCCACTTT. The encoded protein is CASSLKDGRSYSPLHF.

DNA of the CDR3: TGTGCCAGCAGCCCCGGGACAGGAACCTACAATGAGCAGTTCTTC. Protein sequence: CASSPGTGTYNEQFF. The chain carries TRBV9 and TRBJ2-1, with 8 positions matching TRBD1. The CDR3 is made up of 15 amino acids. Losses at the gene ends were 4 bases for V and 2 bases for J; bases not matched to a gene: 5. CDR1 is SGDLS, CDR2 YYNGEE, per germline.

The rearrangement links TRBV4-1 to TRBJ2-1, with 16 bases aligning to TRBD2. The germline V gene has CDR1 MGHRA and CDR2 YSYEKL. The junction had 8 bases not matched to a gene; V was cut back by 5 bases and J by 7 bases. The CDR3 is 17 residues long. The DNA of the CDR3 is TGCGCCAGCAGCTCTCATCCGGGACTAGCGGGGGGGAATGAGCAGTTCTTC. Amino acid sequence: CASSSHPGLAGGNEQFF.

The V gene is TRBV19, the J gene TRBJ1-4, with D hard to call. Per the germline V gene, CDR1 is LNHDA and CDR2 is SQIVND (reference sequence). Between the trimmed V and J ends, which lost 3 bases and 6 bases, there was a span of 11 bases. The CDR3 loop spans 14 amino acids. The CDR3 DNA sequence: TGTGCCAGTAGTATGGGGTACCAGTATGAAAAACTGTTTTTT. This sequence encodes CASSMGYQYEKLFF. The full variable domain, in which reference TRBV19 and TRBJ1-4 provide the parts outside the CDR3, is DGGITQSPKYLFRKEGQNVTLSCEQNLNHDAMYWYRQDPGQGLRLIYYSQIVNDFQKGDIAEGYSVSREKKESFPLTVTSAQKNPTAFYLCASSMGYQYEKLFFGSGTQLSVL.

This clone was counted between two and nine times. The V call is TRBV5-1, the J call TRBJ1-1; D ambiguous. The CDR3 is 14 residues long. The V and J ends lost 0 bases and 7 bases respectively, with 13 bases between them. Germline CDR1 reads SGHRS; CDR2 reads YFSETQ. The CDR3 sequence is CASSLASGKVEAFF. CDR3 in DNA: TGCGCCAGCAGCTTGGCAAGTGGCAAGGTTGAAGCTTTCTTT.

The genes are TRBV29-1 and TRBJ1-5; D unresolved. The CDR3 loop spans 13 amino acids. The germline V gene encodes CDR1 SQVTM and CDR2 ANQGSEA. V was cut by 4 bases and J by 6 bases, with 13 bases left in between. In DNA form, the CDR3 reads TGCAGCGTTGGGCCCCTTTACGGTCAGCCCCAGCATTTT. It codes for CSVGPLYGQPQHF.

There are a few counts of this clone. The chain combines TRBV5-1 with TRBJ1-4, with D hard to call. CDR1 and CDR2 from the germline V gene are SGHRS and YFSETQ. V was pared by 9 bases and J by 4 bases, with 19 bases between. The CDR3 consists of 15 residues. CDR3 nucleotide sequence: TGCGCCACCAGAGATGGTGGCAGTGATAATGAAAAACTGTTTTTT. Protein: CATRDGGSDNEKLFF.

This clone was seen only once. V and J are TRBV7-9 and TRBJ2-3; D gene ambiguous. With 8 bases removed from V and 0 bases from J, the gap between germline ends came to 12 bases. This CDR3 contains 14 residues. CDR1 SEHNR and CDR2 FQNEAQ come from the germline V gene (reference sequence). CDR3 nucleotides: TGTGCCAGCTCCCACACATATAGCACAGATACGCAGTATTTT. It translates to CASSHTYSTDTQYF.

V usage is TRBV5-1 and J usage is TRBJ1-5; 8 nucleotides agree with TRBD1. After removal of 0 bases from V and 6 bases from J, the junction contained 11 bases not matched to a gene. Germline assignment: CDR1 SGHRS and CDR2 YFSETQ. The CDR3 is 17 residues long. In DNA, the CDR3 is TGCGCCAGCAGCTTGGAACCCGGGACAGGATACGGTCAGCCCCAGCATTTT. Protein product: CASSLEPGTGYGQPQHF.

This clone was recorded a few times. The genes are TRBV2 and TRBJ2-1; tentatively, D is TRBD2 (5 bases). The CDR3 extends over 15 amino acids. The V end lost 3 bases, the J end lost 0 bases, and 9 bases lay between the germline ends. Per the germline V gene, CDR1 is SNHLY and CDR2 is FYNNEI. The CDR3 nucleotides read TGTGCCAGCAGTGAGGAGGCCTACTCCTACAATGAGCAGTTCTTC. Protein: CASSEEAYSYNEQFF.

This rearrangement joins TRBV28 to TRBJ2-7; TRBD2 matches 12 bases. The germline V gene encodes CDR1 MDHEN and CDR2 SYDVKM. V trimming: 0 bases; J trimming: 3 bases; junction bases outside the gene matches: 3. This CDR3 is built from 16 residues. CDR3 bases: TGTGCCAGCAGTTTATGGCGACTAGCGGGGGACTACGAGCAGTACTTC. Its protein is CASSLWRLAGDYEQYF.

This sequence joins TRBV2 and TRBJ2-7, with D tentatively TRBD1 (5 bases). Trimming removed 6 bases at V and 2 bases at J, with 8 bases between. The CDR3 contains 12 residues. The germline gives CDR1 SNHLY, CDR2 FYNNEI. The CDR3: CASRDNAYEQYF. The CDR3 coding sequence is TGTGCCAGCAGGGACAACGCCTACGAGCAGTACTTC.